This note documents a single TCR beta chain sequence. The data originate from a study of blood T cell repertoires in COVID-19. Study overall: T cells, B-cell-depleted T cells, or PBMCs provided the cDNA or gDNA that served as material.

Libraries were prepared by immunoSEQ multiplex PCR; TCRdb keeps only in-frame clonotypes and omits some of them. Altogether about 90,000 clones are present, about 88% being singletons, with the ten largest covering roughly 1.7%. Between the trimmed V and J ends, which lost 2 bases and 0 bases, there was a span of 11 bases. The germline V gene has CDR1 KGHSH and CDR2 LQKENI. This CDR3 is built from 16 residues. The genes are TRBV18 and TRBJ1-3; D not certain. This receptor was taken from a man at least 80 years old with acute or convalescent COVID-19. Source material: peripheral blood. Written as DNA, the CDR3 is TGTGCCAGCTCACCAAACACAGCCAGCTCTGGAAACACCATATATTTT. Translated, it gives CASSPNTASSGNTIYF.